This is a list of T cell receptor beta chains from one sample in a study of Tregs in tolerant kidney transplant recipients. Produced via immunoSEQ multiplex PCR; TCRdb's table is partial and in-frame only. The data hold more than 70,000 clones, with about 91% observed a single time. The sample here was CD4+ T cells from blood (PBMCs), taken 24 months after the transplant. The receptors here all came from a human patient who received a combined kidney and bone marrow transplant. These T cells may partly come from the graft donor. Each CDR3 is given with its conserved first and last residue. D genes are given only for firm matches. A clone size is listed for some rows: how often the clone was seen (once, few, many), or a class if it is expanded.

V: TRBV4-1
J: TRBJ2-2
size: .
D: .
CDR3: CASSQRQSANTGELFF
DNA: TGCGCCAGCAGCCAAAGACAGAGTGCGAACACCGGGGAGCTGTTTTTT

V: TRBV7-9
J: TRBJ2-5
size: .
D: .
CDR3: CASGLGETQYF
DNA: TGTGCCAGCGGACTGGGTGAGACCCAGTACTTC

V: TRBV7-2
J: TRBJ1-5
size: once
D: .
CDR3: CASSLFKLNHNQPQHF
DNA: TGTGCCAGCAGCTTGTTTAAACTAAACCACAATCAGCCCCAGCATTTT

V: TRBV6-5
J: TRBJ2-3
size: .
D: .
CDR3: CASSNRLEADTQYF
DNA: TGTGCCAGCAGCAACCGACTAGAGGCAGATACGCAGTATTTT

V: TRBV5-1
J: TRBJ2-3
size: .
D: TRBD2
CDR3: CASSLSRTSGNTDTQYF
DNA: TGCGCCAGCAGCTTGTCCAGGACTAGCGGAAACACAGATACGCAGTATTTT

V: TRBV7-9
J: TRBJ1-2
size: once
D: TRBD1
CDR3: CASSRRDRTIKNYGYTF
DNA: TGTGCCAGCAGTCGACGGGACAGAACCATCAAAAACTATGGCTACACCTTC

V: TRBV11-1
J: TRBJ2-3
size: .
D: .
CDR3: CASSLLLMDTQYF
DNA: TGTGCCAGCAGCTTACTCCTAATGGATACGCAGTATTTT

V: TRBV11-3
J: TRBJ2-7
size: .
D: TRBD1
CDR3: CASSLDLGTGPYEQYF
DNA: TGTGCCAGCAGCTTAGATCTTGGGACAGGGCCGTACGAGCAGTACTTC

V: TRBV27
J: TRBJ2-6
size: .
D: .
CDR3: CASSLDSGANVLTF
DNA: TGTGCCAGCTCGTTAGACTCTGGGGCCAACGTCCTGACTTTC

V: TRBV7-2
J: TRBJ1-1
size: .
D: .
CDR3: CASSLRGGSTEAFF
DNA: TGTGCCAGCAGCTTACGGGGGGGGTCCACTGAAGCTTTCTTT

V: TRBV9
J: TRBJ1-2
size: .
D: TRBD1
CDR3: CASSVGTGTYGYTF
DNA: TGTGCCAGCAGCGTCGGGACAGGAACCTATGGCTACACCTTC

V: TRBV5-1
J: TRBJ1-4
size: once
D: .
CDR3: CASSLDQRMSNEKLFF
DNA: TGCGCCAGCAGCTTGGATCAGCGTATGTCTAATGAAAAACTGTTTTTT

V: TRBV4-2
J: TRBJ1-2
size: .
D: TRBD1
CDR3: CASSQDTQGLRGYTF
DNA: TGTGCCAGCAGCCAAGATACACAGGGGCTTCGGGGCTACACCTTC

V: TRBV9
J: TRBJ1-6
size: .
D: .
CDR3: CASSRDWGRNSPLHF
DNA: TGTGCCAGCAGCCGCGACTGGGGCCGAAATTCACCCCTCCACTTT

V: TRBV30
J: TRBJ1-6
size: .
D: TRBD1
CDR3: CAWIKGQGVSPLHF
DNA: TGTGCCTGGATAAAAGGACAGGGTGTTTCACCCCTCCACTTT

V: TRBV5-6
J: TRBJ2-7
size: .
D: .
CDR3: CASSSIPGTTSSYEQYF
DNA: TGTGCCAGCAGCTCCATTCCTGGGACAACCAGCTCCTACGAGCAGTACTTC

V: TRBV19
J: TRBJ1-5
size: .
D: TRBD1
CDR3: CASSVQGAGNQPQHF
DNA: TGTGCCAGTAGTGTCCAGGGGGCGGGCAATCAGCCCCAGCATTTT

V: TRBV25-1
J: TRBJ2-5
size: .
D: TRBD2
CDR3: CASSDRAGGPLSQETQYF
DNA: TGTGCCAGCAGTGATCGTGCGGGGGGACCACTTTCCCAAGAGACCCAGTACTTC

V: TRBV5-6
J: TRBJ2-7
size: once
D: .
CDR3: CASTRRTTTYEQYF
DNA: TGTGCCAGCACCCGCCGGACAACCACCTACGAGCAGTACTTC

V: TRBV7-2
J: TRBJ2-7
size: .
D: TRBD1
CDR3: CASSSGPTGVSYEQYF
DNA: TGTGCCAGCAGCTCAGGGCCGACAGGGGTATCCTACGAGCAGTACTTC

V: TRBV27
J: TRBJ1-1
size: .
D: .
CDR3: CASSLAGSMNTEAFF
DNA: TGTGCCAGCAGTTTAGCAGGGTCCATGAACACTGAAGCTTTCTTT

V: TRBV18
J: TRBJ2-7
size: .
D: .
CDR3: CASSPEQNYEQYF
DNA: TGTGCCAGCTCACCGGAACAGAACTACGAGCAGTACTTC

V: TRBV7-9
J: TRBJ1-2
size: .
D: .
CDR3: CASSLGQGTGYTF
DNA: TGTGCCAGCAGCTTGGGGCAGGGGACCGGCTACACCTTC

V: TRBV15
J: TRBJ1-5
size: .
D: TRBD1
CDR3: CATSRDTGTGGNQPQHF
DNA: TGTGCCACCAGCAGGGATACCGGGACAGGCGGCAATCAGCCCCAGCATTTT

V: TRBV7-2
J: TRBJ2-5
size: .
D: .
CDR3: CASSSLRQVQETQYF
DNA: TGTGCCAGCAGCTCCCTACGACAGGTCCAAGAGACCCAGTACTTC

V: TRBV18
J: TRBJ1-1
size: once
D: TRBD1
CDR3: CASSPVRGITEAFF
DNA: TGTGCCAGCTCACCTGTCAGGGGGATCACTGAAGCTTTCTTT

V: TRBV6-1
J: TRBJ2-7
size: .
D: TRBD1
CDR3: CASSEMGTGGAEQYF
DNA: TGTGCCAGCAGTGAAATGGGGACAGGGGGGGCCGAGCAGTACTTC

V: TRBV5-1
J: TRBJ1-2
size: .
D: TRBD1
CDR3: CANIVRDRDSYGYTF
DNA: TGCGCCAACATTGTGCGAGACAGGGACAGTTATGGCTACACCTTC

V: TRBV5-1
J: TRBJ2-1
size: once
D: .
CDR3: CASSYALADEQFF
DNA: TGCGCCAGCAGCTACGCCCTAGCCGATGAGCAGTTCTTC

V: TRBV4-3
J: TRBJ2-6
size: .
D: .
CDR3: CASSQDTQTYSGANVLTF
DNA: TGCGCCAGCAGCCAAGATACCCAGACTTACTCTGGGGCCAACGTCCTGACTTTC

V: TRBV4-1
J: TRBJ1-5
size: .
D: .
CDR3: CASSQDKGLGRGQPQHF
DNA: TGCGCCAGCAGCCAAGATAAGGGACTTGGTAGGGGTCAGCCCCAGCATTTT

V: TRBV7-3
J: TRBJ2-3
size: .
D: TRBD2
CDR3: CASSPGLAGGQDTQYF
DNA: TGTGCCAGCAGCCCAGGACTAGCGGGGGGTCAAGATACGCAGTATTTT

V: TRBV28
J: TRBJ2-2
size: .
D: TRBD1
CDR3: CASKRNPGQGFGSTNTGELFF
DNA: TGTGCCAGCAAGCGGAACCCGGGACAGGGGTTCGGATCGACGAACACCGGGGAGCTGTTTTTT

V: TRBV5-1
J: TRBJ2-1
size: .
D: TRBD1
CDR3: CASRRGQGSYNEQFF
DNA: TGCGCCAGCAGGCGTGGACAGGGTTCCTACAATGAGCAGTTCTTC

V: TRBV9
J: TRBJ1-3
size: .
D: .
CDR3: CASSPGSVRGNTIYF
DNA: TGTGCCAGCAGCCCCGGGTCGGTTCGTGGAAACACCATATATTTT

V: TRBV6-5
J: TRBJ2-5
size: once
D: TRBD1
CDR3: CATRDRVNVETQYF
DNA: TGTGCCACCCGGGACAGAGTGAATGTGGAGACCCAGTACTTC

V: TRBV19
J: TRBJ2-3
size: .
D: TRBD1
CDR3: CASSYGTGPETDTQYF
DNA: TGTGCCAGTAGTTATGGGACAGGGCCTGAGACAGATACGCAGTATTTT

V: TRBV4-1
J: TRBJ2-1
size: once
D: TRBD2
CDR3: CASSHFGLAGGRQQFF
DNA: TGCGCCAGCAGCCATTTTGGCCTAGCGGGAGGACGGCAGCAGTTCTTC

V: TRBV4-3
J: TRBJ1-1
size: few
D: .
CDR3: CASSLSPGTEAFF
DNA: TGCGCCAGCAGCCTAAGTCCAGGGACTGAAGCTTTCTTT

V: TRBV7-9
J: TRBJ1-3
size: .
D: .
CDR3: CASSPRGSGNTIYF
DNA: TGTGCCAGTAGCCCCAGGGGATCTGGAAACACCATATATTTT

V: TRBV19
J: TRBJ2-1
size: .
D: TRBD1
CDR3: CASRYRDSHNEQFF
DNA: TGTGCCAGTAGGTACCGGGACAGCCACAATGAGCAGTTCTTC

V: TRBV4-2
J: TRBJ2-7
size: .
D: .
CDR3: CASSQKWTSSSYEQYF
DNA: TGTGCCAGCAGCCAAAAATGGACTTCGAGCTCCTACGAGCAGTACTTC

V: TRBV14
J: TRBJ2-5
size: .
D: .
CDR3: CASSQYVVRLETQYF
DNA: TGTGCCAGCAGCCAATACGTCGTCAGGCTTGAGACCCAGTACTTC

V: TRBV4-3
J: TRBJ2-3
size: .
D: .
CDR3: CASSQVRVGVPTDTQYF
DNA: TGCGCCAGCAGCCAAGTTCGGGTGGGAGTCCCCACAGATACGCAGTATTTT

V: TRBV23-1
J: TRBJ2-7
size: once
D: .
CDR3: CASAPGLYYEQYF
DNA: TGCGCCAGCGCACCGGGTCTCTACTACGAGCAGTACTTC

V: TRBV7-6
J: TRBJ2-7
size: .
D: TRBD2
CDR3: CASSFPPGLAGGSEQYF
DNA: TGTGCCAGCAGCTTCCCACCGGGACTAGCGGGAGGATCCGAGCAGTACTTC

V: TRBV5-4
J: TRBJ1-2
size: .
D: TRBD1
CDR3: CASSRGGQGVSYTF
DNA: TGTGCCAGCAGCCGCGGGGGACAGGGGGTTTCCTACACCTTC